The clone carrying this T cell receptor beta chain was recorded a few times. V was clipped by 1 base and J by 8 bases, with 11 bases between them. The length of the CDR3 is 13 residues. The germline gives CDR1 SEHNR, CDR2 FQNEAQ (reference sequence). A second PCR, run for about 7 to 11 cycles, used a sample-barcoded 5' primer plus a J-beta primer mix. Every individual sample yielded 3 million or more paired-end reads (each containing CDR3). TCRdb recomputed calls from the 5' RACE reads with MiXCR, one row per CDR3 protein. This repertoire shows 1.5 million to 2 million distinct CDR3 sequences, about 30% found once; its top ten account for 7.7%. This entry comes from a study of blood T cells in healthy people across ages.

This receptor was identified in a woman aged 25-40 years in good health. The rearrangement links TRBV7-9 to TRBJ1-1, with TRBD1 as a possible D gene (6 bases). The specimen sequenced was blood. In nucleotides, the CDR3 is TGTGCCAGCAGCTTAGGGGGGACAAGAGAAGCTTTCTTT. This sequence encodes CASSLGGTREAFF. The variable domain in full, with the rest retrieved from reference TRBV7-9 and TRBJ1-1, is DTGVSQNPRHKITKRGQNVTFRCDPISEHNRLYWYRQTLGQGPEFLTYFQNEAQLEKSRLLSDRFSAERPKGSFSTLEIQRTEQGDSAMYLCASSLGGTREAFFGQGTRLTVV.